Presented here are 3 T cell receptor beta chains from one specimen sequenced in a study of T cell responses to AZD1222 COVID-19 vaccine. Clones were read by immunoSEQ multiplex PCR, and TCRdb kept only the in-frame ones, dropping some. The sample consists of over 130,000 clones, 80% to 95% of them appearing once. This specimen consisted of peripheral blood, obtained 28 days after the second AZD1222 dose. Receptors were obtained from an adult who received the AZD1222 COVID-19 vaccine.

The genes are TRBV2 and TRBJ1-1; D is ambiguous. Germline CDR1 SNHLY, CDR2 FYNNEI. The CDR3 totals 14 residues. The V end lost 3 bases, the J end lost 3 bases, and 11 bases lay between the germline ends. CDR3 DNA sequence: TGTGCCAGCAGTGAGACGGTTCGGGACACTGAAGCTTTCTTT. Translation gives CASSETVRDTEAFF.

This clone appeared once. This chain connects TRBV7-8 to TRBJ2-3, with 11 bases identical to TRBD2. Unmatched junction bases numbered 4, after V lost 1 base and J lost 4 bases. Germline loops: CDR1 SGHVS, CDR2 FQNEAQ. This CDR3 region has 16 residues. The CDR3 nucleotides are TGTGCCAGCAGCTTAGGTACTAGCGGGGGTGCAGATACGCAGTATTTT. Translation: CASSLGTSGGADTQYF.

This chain uses TRBV6-1 with TRBJ1-1; TRBD1 aligns across 7 bases. V lost 2 bases to trimming and J lost 5 bases; unmatched junction nucleotides: 5. The germline gives CDR1 MNHNS, CDR2 SASEGT. The CDR3 consists of 14 residues. CDR3 in amino acids: CASSEPGQNTEAFF. In DNA form, the CDR3 reads TGTGCCAGCAGTGAACCGGGACAGAATACTGAAGCTTTCTTT.